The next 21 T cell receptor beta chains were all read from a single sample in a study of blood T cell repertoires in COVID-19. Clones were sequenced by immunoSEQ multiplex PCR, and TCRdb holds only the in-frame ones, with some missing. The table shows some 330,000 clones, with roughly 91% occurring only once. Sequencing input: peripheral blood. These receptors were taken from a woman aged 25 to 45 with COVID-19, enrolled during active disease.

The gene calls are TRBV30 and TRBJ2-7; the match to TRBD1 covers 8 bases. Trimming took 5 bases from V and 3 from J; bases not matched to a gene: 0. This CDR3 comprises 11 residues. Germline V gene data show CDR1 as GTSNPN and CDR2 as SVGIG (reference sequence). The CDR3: CAWGQGYEQYF. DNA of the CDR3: TGTGCCTGGGGACAGGGCTACGAGCAGTACTTC.

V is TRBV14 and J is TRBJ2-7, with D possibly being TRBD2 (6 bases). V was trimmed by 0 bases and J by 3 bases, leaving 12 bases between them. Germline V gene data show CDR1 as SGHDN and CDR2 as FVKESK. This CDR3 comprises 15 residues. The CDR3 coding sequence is TGTGCCAGCAGCCAAGATCTGGGCGGGGACTACGAGCAGTACGTC. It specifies CASSQDLGGDYEQYV.

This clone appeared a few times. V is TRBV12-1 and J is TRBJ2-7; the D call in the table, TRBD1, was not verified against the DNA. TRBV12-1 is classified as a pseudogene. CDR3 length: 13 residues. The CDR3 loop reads CASPTEASYEQYV. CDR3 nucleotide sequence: TGTGCCAGCCCCACAGAAGCCTCCTACGAGCAGTACGTC.

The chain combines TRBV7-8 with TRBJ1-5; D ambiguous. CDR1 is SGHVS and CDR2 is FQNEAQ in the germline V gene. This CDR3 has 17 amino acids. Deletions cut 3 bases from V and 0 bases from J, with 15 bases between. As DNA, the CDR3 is TGTGCCAGCAGCTTTTTAGGCATGGGCTATAGCAATCAGCCCCAGCATTTT. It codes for CASSFLGMGYSNQPQHF.

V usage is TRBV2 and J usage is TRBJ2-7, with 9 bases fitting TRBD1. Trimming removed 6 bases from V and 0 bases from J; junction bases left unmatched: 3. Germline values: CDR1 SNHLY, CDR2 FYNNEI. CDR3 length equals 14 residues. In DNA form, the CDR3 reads TGTGCCAGCAGGCTACAGGGGGCCTCCTACGAGCAGTACTTC. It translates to CASRLQGASYEQYF.

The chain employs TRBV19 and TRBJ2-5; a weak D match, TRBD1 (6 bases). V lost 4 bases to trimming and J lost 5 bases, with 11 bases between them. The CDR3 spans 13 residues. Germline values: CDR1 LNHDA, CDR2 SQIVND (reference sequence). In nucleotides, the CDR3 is TGTGCCAGTAGTAGCGGCAGGGGTGAGACCCAGTACTTC. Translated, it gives CASSSGRGETQYF.

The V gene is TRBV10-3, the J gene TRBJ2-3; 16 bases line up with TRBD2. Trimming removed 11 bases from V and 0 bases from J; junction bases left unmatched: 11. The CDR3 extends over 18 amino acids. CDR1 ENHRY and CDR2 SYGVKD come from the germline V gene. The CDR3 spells CASTKGLAGGISTDTQYF. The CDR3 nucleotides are TGTGCCTCCACAAAGGGACTAGCGGGGGGGATTAGCACAGATACGCAGTATTTT.

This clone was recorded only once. The CDR3 coding sequence is TGTGCCAGCAGGCCACCGAGCGGCGAAAAACTGTTTTTT. It encodes CASRPPSGEKLFF. The chain couples TRBV6-5 to TRBJ1-4; no reliable D call. Per the germline V gene, CDR1 is MNHEY and CDR2 is SVGAGI. This CDR3 spans 13 amino acids. The germline V and J ends were trimmed by 6 bases and 8 bases, with 13 bases remaining between them.

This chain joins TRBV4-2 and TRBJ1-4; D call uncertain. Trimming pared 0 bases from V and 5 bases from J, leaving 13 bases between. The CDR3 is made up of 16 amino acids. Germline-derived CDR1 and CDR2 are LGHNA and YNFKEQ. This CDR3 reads CASSQDLTDGNEKLFF. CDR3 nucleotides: TGTGCCAGCAGCCAAGATCTTACAGATGGGAATGAAAAACTGTTTTTT.

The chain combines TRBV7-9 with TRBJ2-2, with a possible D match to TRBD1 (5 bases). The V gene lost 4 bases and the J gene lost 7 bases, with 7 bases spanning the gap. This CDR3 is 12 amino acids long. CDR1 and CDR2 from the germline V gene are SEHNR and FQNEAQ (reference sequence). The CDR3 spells CASSSQGGELFF. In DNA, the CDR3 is TGTGCCAGCAGCTCCCAGGGCGGGGAGCTGTTTTTT.

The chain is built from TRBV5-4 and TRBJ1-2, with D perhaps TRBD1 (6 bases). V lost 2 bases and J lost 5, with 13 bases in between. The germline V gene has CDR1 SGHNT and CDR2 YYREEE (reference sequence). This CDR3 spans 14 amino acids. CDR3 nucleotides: TGTGCCAGCAGCTTTCGACAGGCGGGTTATGGCTACACCTTC. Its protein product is CASSFRQAGYGYTF.

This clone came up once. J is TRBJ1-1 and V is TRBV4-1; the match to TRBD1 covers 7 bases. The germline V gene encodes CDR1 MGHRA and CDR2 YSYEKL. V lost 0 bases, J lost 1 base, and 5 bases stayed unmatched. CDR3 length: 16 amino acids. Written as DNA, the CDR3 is TGCGCCAGCAGCCAAGATCGGGCAGGGGGGAACACTGAAGCTTTCTTT. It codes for CASSQDRAGGNTEAFF.

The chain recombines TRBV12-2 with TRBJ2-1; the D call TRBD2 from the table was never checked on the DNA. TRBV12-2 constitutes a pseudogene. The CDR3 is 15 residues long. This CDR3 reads CASRLGLAGEYEQFF. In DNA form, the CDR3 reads TGTGCAAGTCGCTTAGGCCTAGCGGGGGAGTATGAGCAGTTCTTC.

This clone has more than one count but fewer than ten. The CDR3 reads CASSQGRSYPSGNTIYF. As DNA, the CDR3 is TGTGCCAGCAGCCAGGGCAGGTCCTACCCCTCTGGAAACACCATATATTTT. The chain uses TRBV14 and TRBJ1-3; D unresolved. The germline V gene encodes CDR1 SGHDN and CDR2 FVKESK. Trimming removed 3 bases from V and 0 bases from J, with 15 bases in between. CDR3 length equals 17 residues. Full variable domain (remainder filled in from reference TRBV14 and TRBJ1-3): EAGVTQFPSHSVIEKGQTVTLRCDPISGHDNLYWYRRVMGKEIKFLLHFVKESKQDESGMPNNRFLAERTGGTYSTLKVQPAELEDSGVYFCASSQGRSYPSGNTIYFGEGSWLTVV.

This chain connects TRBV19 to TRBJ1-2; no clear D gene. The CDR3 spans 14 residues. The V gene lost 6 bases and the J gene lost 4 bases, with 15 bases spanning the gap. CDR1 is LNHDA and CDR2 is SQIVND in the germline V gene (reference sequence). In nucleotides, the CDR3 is TGTGCCAGTAGCTCTCTGAGTCTTGGCTATGGCTACACCTTC. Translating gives CASSSLSLGYGYTF.

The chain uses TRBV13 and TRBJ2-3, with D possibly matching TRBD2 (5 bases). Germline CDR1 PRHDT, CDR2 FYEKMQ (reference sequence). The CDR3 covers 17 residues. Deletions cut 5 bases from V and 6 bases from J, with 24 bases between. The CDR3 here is CASSPSDPGIKPDTQYF. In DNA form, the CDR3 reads TGTGCCAGCAGCCCTAGTGACCCGGGGATAAAGCCGGATACGCAGTATTTT.

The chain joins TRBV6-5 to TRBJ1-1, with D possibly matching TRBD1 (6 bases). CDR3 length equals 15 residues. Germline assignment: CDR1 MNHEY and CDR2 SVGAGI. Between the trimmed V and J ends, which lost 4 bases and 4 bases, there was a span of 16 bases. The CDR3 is CASSSSGGGATEAFF. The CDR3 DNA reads TGTGCCAGCAGTTCCTCGGGAGGGGGTGCCACTGAAGCTTTCTTT.

As DNA, the CDR3 is TGTGCCAGCAGTGTACCCGGGACAGGGTCCACCCTCAATCAGCCCCAGCATTTT. Protein sequence: CASSVPGTGSTLNQPQHF. The V and J genes are TRBV2 and TRBJ1-5, with 9 bases fitting TRBD1. Per the germline V gene, CDR1 is SNHLY and CDR2 is FYNNEI. The CDR3 contains 18 residues. With V trimmed by 4 bases and J by 3 bases, 13 bases remained unmatched.

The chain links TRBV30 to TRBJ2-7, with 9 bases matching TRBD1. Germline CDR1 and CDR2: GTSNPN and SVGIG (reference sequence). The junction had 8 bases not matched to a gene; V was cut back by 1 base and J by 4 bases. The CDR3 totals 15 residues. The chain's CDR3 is CAWSDPDRGLYEQYF. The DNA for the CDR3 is TGTGCCTGGAGTGACCCGGACAGGGGACTTTACGAGCAGTACTTC.

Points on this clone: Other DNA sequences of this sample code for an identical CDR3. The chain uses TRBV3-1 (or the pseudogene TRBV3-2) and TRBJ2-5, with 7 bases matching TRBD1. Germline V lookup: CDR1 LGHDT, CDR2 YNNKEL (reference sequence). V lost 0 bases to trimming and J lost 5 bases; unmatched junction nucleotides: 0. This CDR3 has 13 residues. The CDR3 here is CASSQDRGETQYF. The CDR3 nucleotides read TGTGCCAGCAGCCAAGACAGGGGGGAGACCCAGTACTTC.

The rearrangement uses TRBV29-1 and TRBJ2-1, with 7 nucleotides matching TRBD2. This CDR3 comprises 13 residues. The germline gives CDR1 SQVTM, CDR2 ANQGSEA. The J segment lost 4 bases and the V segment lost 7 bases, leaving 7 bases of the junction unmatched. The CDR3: CSASPGLYNEQFF. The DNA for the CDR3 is TGCAGCGCCAGCCCGGGACTATACAATGAGCAGTTCTTC.